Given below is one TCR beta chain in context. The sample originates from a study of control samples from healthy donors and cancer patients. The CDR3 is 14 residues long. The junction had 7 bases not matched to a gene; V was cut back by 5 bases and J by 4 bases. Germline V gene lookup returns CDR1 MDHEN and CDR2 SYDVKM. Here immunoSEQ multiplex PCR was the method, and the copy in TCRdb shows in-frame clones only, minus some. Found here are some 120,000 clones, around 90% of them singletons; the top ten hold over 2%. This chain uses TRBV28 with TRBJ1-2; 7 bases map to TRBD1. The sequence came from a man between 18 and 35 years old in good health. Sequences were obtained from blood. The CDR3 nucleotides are TGTGCCAGCAGTCCAGGGGGGCCCACCTATGGCTACACCTTC. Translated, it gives CASSPGGPTYGYTF.